This T cell receptor (beta chain) came from a study of T-cell reconstitution after alpha-beta-depleted transplantation in children. Library preparation (for TCRbeta) was performed with unique molecular identifiers. TCRdb ran MiXCR on the PCR reads and lists one entry per CDR3 protein. The sample records about 300,000 distinct CDR3 sequences, about a tenth being singletons. CDR1 and CDR2 (germline): SGDLS, YYNGEE. This CDR3 comprises 15 residues. V was trimmed by 0 bases and J by 4 bases, leaving 10 bases between them. On this clonotype itself: Its antigen is unknown. A much larger clone lies one base from this, so it may be a read error.

Study conclusions and caveats: Expanded clones from the graft, numbering several hundred, reportedly supplied alpha-beta T cells about two months after transplant. The origin of high day-60 TCRbeta diversity in some patients lay in surviving recipient T cells and thymic progenitors.

The sample in question was PBMCs, obtained before TCRalphabeta/CD19-depleted stem cell transplant. The rearrangement uses TRBV9 and TRBJ2-2; D perhaps matches TRBD2 (6 bases). This receptor was obtained from a boy under two years old with acute myeloid leukemia, due to receive a stem cell transplant. Here the CDR3 reads CASSVGREFTGELFF. DNA of the CDR3: TGTGCCAGCAGCGTAGGTCGGGAGTTCACCGGGGAGCTGTTTTTT.